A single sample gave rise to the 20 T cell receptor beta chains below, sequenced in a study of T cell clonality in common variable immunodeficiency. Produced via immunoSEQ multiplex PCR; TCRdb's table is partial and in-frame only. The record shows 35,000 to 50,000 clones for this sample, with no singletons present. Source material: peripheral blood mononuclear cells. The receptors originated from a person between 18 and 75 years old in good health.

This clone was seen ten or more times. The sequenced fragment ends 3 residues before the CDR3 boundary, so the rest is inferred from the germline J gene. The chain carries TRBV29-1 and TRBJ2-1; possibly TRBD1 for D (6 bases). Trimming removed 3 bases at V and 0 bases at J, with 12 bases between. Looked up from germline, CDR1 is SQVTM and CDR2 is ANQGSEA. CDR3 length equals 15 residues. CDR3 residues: CSVDVQGTSYNEQFF. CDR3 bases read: TGCAGCGTTGATGTCCAGGGGACCTCCTACAATGAG.

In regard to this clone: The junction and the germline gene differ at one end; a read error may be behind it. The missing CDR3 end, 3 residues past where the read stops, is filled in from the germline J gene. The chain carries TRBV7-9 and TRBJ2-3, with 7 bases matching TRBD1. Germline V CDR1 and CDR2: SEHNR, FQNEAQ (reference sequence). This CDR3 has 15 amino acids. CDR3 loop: CSSSATTGTRETQYF. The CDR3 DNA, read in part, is TGTTCCAGCAGCGCCACGACAGGGACGAGGGAGACG.

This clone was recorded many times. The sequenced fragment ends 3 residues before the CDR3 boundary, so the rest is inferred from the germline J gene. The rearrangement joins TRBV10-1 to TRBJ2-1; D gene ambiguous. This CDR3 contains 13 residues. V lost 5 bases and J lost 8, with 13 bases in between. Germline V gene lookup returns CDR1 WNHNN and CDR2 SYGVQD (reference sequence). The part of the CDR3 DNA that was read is TGCGCCAGCAGTCGGTTATATAGGGATGAG. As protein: CASSRLYRDE. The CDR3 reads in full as CASSRLYRDEQFF.

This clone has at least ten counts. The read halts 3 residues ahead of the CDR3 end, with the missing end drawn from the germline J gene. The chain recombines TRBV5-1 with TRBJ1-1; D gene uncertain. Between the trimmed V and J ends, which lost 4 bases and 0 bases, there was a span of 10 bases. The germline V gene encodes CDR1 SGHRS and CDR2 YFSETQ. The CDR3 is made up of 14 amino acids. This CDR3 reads CASSLPGLNTEAFF. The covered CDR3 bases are TGCGCCAGCAGCCTCCCGGGGTTGAACACTGAA.

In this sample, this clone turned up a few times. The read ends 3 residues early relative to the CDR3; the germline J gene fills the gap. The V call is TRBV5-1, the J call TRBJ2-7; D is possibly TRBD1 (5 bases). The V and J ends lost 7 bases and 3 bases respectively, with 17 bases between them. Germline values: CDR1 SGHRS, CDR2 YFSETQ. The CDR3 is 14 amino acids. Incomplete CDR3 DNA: TGCGCCAGCGGCCGCACAGGAGAGAACTACGAG. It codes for CASGRTGENYE. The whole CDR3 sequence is CASGRTGENYEQYF.

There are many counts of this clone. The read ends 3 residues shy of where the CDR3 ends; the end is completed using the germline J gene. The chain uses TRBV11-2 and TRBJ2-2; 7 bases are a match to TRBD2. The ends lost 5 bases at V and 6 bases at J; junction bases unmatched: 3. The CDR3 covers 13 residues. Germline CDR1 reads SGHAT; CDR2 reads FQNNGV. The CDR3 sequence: CASSQRDAGELFF. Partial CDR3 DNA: TGTGCCAGCAGCCAGCGGGACGCCGGGGAG.

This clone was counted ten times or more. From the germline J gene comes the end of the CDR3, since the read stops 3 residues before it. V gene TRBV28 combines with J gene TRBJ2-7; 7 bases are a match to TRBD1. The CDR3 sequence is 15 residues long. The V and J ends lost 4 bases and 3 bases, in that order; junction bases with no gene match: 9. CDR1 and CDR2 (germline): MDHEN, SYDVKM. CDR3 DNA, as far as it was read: TGTGCCAGCAGTTCCGCAGGACAGGAGAACTACGAG. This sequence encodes CASSSAGQENYE. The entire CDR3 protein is CASSSAGQENYEQYF.

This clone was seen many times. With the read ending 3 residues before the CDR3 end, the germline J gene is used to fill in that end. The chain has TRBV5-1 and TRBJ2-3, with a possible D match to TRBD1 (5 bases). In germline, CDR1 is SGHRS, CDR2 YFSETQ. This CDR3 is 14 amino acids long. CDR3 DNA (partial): TGCGCCAGCAGCTTTAGGGGTATTCCGGAGACG. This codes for CASSFRGIPET. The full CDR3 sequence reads CASSFRGIPETQYF.

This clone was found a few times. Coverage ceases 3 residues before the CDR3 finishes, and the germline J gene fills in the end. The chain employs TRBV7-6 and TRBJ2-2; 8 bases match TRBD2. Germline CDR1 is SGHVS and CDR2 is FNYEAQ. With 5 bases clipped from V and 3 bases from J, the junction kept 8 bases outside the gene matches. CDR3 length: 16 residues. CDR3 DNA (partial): TGTGCCAGCAGCGCCACTAGCGGACCCGACACCGGGGAG. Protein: CASSATSGPDTGE. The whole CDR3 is CASSATSGPDTGELFF.

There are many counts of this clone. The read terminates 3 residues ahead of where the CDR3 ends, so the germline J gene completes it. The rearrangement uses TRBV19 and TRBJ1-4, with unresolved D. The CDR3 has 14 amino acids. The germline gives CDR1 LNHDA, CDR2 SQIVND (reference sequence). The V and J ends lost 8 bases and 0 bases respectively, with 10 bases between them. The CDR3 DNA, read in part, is TGTGCCAGTCAAGCGCGTGCAACTAATGAAAAA. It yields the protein CASQARATNEK. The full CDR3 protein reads CASQARATNEKLFF.

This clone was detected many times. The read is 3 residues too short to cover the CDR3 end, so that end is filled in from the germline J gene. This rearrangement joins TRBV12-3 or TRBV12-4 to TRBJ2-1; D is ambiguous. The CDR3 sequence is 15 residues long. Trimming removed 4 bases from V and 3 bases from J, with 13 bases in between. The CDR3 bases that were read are TGTGCCAGCAGTTCCCACACACCGAACTACAATGAG. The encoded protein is CASSSHTPNYNE. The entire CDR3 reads CASSSHTPNYNEQFF.

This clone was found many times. The chain's CDR3 is CASSGPGQGLHSPLHF. CDR3 DNA (partial): TGTGCCAGCAGTGGGCCGGGACAGGGTCTTCATTCACCC. The V call is TRBV28, the J call TRBJ1-6, with 9 bases identical to TRBD1. The read terminates 3 residues before the CDR3 end, so the remaining end is supplied by the germline J gene. The germline CDR1 and CDR2 sequences are MDHEN and SYDVKM. V shed 5 bases and J 8 bases; nucleotides not matched to a gene: 10. The CDR3 has 16 residues.

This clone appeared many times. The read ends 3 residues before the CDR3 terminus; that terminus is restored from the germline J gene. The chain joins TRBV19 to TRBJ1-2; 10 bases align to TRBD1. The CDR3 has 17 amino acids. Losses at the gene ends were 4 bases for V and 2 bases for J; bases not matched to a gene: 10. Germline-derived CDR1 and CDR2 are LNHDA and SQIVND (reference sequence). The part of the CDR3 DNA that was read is TGTGCCAGTAGTAGCCTCCAATCGACAGGGGGCAACTATGGC. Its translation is CASSSLQSTGGNYG. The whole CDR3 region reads CASSSLQSTGGNYGYTF.

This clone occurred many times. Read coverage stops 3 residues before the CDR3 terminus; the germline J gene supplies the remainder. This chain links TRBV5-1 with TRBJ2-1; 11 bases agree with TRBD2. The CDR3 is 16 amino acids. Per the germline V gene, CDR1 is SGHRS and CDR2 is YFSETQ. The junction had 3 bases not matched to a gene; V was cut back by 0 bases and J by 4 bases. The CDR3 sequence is CASSLVAGGPYNEQFF. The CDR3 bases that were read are TGCGCCAGCAGCTTGGTAGCGGGAGGGCCGTACAATGAG.

The covered CDR3 bases are TGTGCCAGCGCGGGGGGAGAGACC. Its protein product is CASAGGET. Given in full, the CDR3 is CASAGGETQYF. The V call is TRBV7-9, the J call TRBJ2-5, with 8 nucleotides matching TRBD2. The read terminates 3 residues before the CDR3 end, so the remaining end is supplied by the germline J gene. Germline CDR1 is SEHNR and CDR2 is FQNEAQ (reference sequence). The J segment lost 4 bases and the V segment lost 8 bases, leaving 0 bases of the junction unmatched. The length of the CDR3 is 11 residues.

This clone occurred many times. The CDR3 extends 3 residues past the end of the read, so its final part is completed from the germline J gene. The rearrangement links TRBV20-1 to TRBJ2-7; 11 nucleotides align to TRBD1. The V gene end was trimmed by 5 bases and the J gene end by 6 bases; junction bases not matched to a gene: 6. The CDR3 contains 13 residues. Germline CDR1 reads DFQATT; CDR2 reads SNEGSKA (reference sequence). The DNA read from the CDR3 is TGCAGTGCTTCCGGGACAGGGGGTGGCGAG. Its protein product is CSASGTGGGE. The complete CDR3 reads CSASGTGGGEQYF.

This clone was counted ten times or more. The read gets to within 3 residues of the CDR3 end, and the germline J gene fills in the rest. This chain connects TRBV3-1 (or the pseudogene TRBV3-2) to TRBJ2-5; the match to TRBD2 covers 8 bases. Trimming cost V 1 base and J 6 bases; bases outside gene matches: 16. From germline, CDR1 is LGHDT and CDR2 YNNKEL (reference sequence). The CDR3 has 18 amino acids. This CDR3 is CASSQGFSSGWVEKTQYF. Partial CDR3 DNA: TGTGCCAGCAGCCAAGGGTTTTCTAGCGGGTGGGTAGAGAAGACC.

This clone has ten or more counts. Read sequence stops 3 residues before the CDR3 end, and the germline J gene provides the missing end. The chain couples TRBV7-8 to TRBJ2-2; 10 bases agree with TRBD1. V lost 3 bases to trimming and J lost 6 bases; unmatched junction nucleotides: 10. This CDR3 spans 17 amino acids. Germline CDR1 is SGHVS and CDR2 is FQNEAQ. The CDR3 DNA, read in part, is TGTGCCAGCAGCTTCCTACCGGGACAGGGGTGGGCCGGGGAG. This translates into CASSFLPGQGWAGE. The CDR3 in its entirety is CASSFLPGQGWAGELFF.

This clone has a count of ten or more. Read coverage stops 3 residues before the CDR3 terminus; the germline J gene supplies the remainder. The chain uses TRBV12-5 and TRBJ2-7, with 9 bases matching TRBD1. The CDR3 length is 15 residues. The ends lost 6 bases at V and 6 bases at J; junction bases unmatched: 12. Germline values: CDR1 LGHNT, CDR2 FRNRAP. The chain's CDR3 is CASGPPDRGAFEQYF. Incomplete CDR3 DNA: TGTGCTAGTGGGCCCCCCGACAGGGGGGCGTTCGAG.

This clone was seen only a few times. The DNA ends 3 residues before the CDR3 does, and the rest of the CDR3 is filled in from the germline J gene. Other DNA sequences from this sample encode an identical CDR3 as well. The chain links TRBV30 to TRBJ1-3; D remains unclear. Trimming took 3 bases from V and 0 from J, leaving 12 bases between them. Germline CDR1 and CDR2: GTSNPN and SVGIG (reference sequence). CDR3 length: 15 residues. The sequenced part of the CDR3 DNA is TGTGCCTGGAGCGAGGGCCAGGCCTCTGGAAACACC. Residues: CAWSEGQASGNT. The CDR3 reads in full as CAWSEGQASGNTIYF.